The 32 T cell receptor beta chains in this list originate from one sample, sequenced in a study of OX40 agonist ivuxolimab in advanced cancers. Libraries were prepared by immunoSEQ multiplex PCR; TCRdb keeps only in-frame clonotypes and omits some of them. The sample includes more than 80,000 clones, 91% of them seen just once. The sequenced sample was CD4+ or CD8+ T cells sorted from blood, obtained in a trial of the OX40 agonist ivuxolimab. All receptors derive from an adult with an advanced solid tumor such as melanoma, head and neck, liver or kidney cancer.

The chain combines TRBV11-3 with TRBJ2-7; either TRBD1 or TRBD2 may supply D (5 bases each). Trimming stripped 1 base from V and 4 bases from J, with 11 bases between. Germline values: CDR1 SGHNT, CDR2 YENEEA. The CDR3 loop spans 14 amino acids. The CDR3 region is CASSLGDGPYEQYF. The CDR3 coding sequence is TGTGCCAGCAGCTTAGGGGACGGGCCGTACGAGCAGTACTTC.

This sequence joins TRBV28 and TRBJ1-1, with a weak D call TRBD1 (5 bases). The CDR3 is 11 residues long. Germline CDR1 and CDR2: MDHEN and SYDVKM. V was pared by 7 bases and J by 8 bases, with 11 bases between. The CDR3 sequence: CASTTGAEAFF. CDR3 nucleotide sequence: TGTGCCAGCACGACCGGGGCGGAAGCTTTCTTT.

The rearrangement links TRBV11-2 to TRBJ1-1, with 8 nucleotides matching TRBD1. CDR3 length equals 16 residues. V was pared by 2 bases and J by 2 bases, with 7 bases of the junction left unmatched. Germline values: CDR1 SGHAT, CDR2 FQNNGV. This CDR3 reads CASSLPPGQGNTEAFF. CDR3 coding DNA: TGTGCCAGCAGCTTACCCCCCGGACAGGGAAACACTGAAGCTTTCTTT.

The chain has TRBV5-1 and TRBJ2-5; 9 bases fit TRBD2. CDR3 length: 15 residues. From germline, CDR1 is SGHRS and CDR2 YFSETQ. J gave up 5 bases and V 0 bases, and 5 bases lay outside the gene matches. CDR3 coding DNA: TGCGCCAGCAGCTTGGAGGGGACTAGCAGGGAGACCCAGTACTTC. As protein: CASSLEGTSRETQYF.

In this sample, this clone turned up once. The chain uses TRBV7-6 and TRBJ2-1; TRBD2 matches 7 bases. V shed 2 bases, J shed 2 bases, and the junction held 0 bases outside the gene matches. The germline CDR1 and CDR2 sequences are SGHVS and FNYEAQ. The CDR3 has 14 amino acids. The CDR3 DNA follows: TGTGCCAGCAGCTTAAGCGGGACCTACAATGAGCAGTTCTTC. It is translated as CASSLSGTYNEQFF.

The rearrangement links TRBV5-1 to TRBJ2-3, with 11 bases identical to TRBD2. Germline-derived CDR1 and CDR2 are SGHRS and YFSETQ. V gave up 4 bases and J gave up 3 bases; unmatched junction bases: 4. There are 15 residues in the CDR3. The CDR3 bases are TGCGCCAGCAGCCCAGGGACTAGCGGAACAGATACGCAGTATTTT. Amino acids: CASSPGTSGTDTQYF.

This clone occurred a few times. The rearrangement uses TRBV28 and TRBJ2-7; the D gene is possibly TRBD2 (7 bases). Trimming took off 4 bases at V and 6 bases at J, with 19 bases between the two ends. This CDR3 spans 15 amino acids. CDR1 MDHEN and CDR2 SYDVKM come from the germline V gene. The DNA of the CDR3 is TGTGCCAGCAGTTCGGGGGGACAAAGGGGCGTCGAGCAGTACTTC. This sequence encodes CASSSGGQRGVEQYF.

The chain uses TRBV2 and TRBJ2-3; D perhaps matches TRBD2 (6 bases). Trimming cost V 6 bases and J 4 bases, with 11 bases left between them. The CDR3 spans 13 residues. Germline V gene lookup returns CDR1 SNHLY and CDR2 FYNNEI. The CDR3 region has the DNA TGTGCCAGCAGGCGGGATCCTTCAGATACGCAGTATTTT. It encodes CASRRDPSDTQYF.

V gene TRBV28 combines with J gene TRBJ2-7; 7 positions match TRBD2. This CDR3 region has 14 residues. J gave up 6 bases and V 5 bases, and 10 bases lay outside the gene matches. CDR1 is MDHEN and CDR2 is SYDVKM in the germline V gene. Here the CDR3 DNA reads TGTGCCAGCAGTGATCCGGGACTAAAAGTCGAGCAGTACTTC. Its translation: CASSDPGLKVEQYF. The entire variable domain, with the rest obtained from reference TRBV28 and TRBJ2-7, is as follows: DVKVTQSSRYLVKRTGEKVFLECVQDMDHENMFWYRQDPGLGLRLIYFSYDVKMKEKGDIPEGYSVSREKKERFSLILESASTNQTSMYLCASSDPGLKVEQYFGPGTRLTVT.

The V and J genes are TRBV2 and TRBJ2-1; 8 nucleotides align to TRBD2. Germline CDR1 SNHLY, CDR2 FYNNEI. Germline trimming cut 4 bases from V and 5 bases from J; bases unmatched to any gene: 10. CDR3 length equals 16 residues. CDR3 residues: CASSGGHGRGDNEQFF. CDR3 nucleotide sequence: TGTGCCAGCAGTGGAGGGCACGGGAGGGGGGACAATGAGCAGTTCTTC.

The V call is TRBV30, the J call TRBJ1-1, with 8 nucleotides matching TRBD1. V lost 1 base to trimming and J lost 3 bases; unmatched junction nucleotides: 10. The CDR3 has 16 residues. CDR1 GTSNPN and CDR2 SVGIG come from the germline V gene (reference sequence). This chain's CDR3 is CAWSGLDRVGYTEAFF. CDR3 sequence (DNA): TGTGCCTGGAGTGGACTGGACAGGGTTGGGTACACTGAAGCTTTCTTT.

CDR3 sequence: CASSREGGPYNEQFF. The CDR3 nucleotides are TGCGCCAGCAGCCGAGAAGGGGGACCCTACAATGAGCAGTTCTTC. This chain links TRBV4-1 with TRBJ2-1; D might be TRBD1 (6 bases). This CDR3 spans 15 amino acids. CDR1 and CDR2 (germline): MGHRA, YSYEKL. With 4 bases removed from V and 2 bases from J, the gap between germline ends came to 12 bases.

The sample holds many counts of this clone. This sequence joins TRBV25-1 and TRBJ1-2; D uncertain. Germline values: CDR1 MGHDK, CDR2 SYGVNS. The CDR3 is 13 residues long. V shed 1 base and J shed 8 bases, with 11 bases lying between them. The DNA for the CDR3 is TGTGCCAGCAGTGAATGTGGGTCTTGCGGCTACACCTTC. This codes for CASSECGSCGYTF.

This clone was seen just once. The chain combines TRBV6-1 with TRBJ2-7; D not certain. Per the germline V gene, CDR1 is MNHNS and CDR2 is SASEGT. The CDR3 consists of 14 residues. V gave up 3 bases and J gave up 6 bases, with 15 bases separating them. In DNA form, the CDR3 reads TGTGCCAGCAGTGAGCACAAGCCCCTCGGCGAGCAGTACTTC. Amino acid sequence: CASSEHKPLGEQYF.

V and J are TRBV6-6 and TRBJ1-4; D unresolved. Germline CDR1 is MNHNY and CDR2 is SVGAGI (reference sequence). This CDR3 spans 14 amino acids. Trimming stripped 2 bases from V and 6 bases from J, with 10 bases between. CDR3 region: CASSYKGRDEKLFF. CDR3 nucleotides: TGTGCCAGCAGTTACAAAGGGCGCGATGAAAAACTGTTTTTT.

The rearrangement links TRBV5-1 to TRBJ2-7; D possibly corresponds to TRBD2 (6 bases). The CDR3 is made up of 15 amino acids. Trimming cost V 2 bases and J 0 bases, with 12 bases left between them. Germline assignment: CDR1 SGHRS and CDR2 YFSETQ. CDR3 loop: CASSFQAGSSYEQYF. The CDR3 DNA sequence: TGCGCCAGCAGCTTCCAAGCGGGTAGCTCCTACGAGCAGTACTTC.

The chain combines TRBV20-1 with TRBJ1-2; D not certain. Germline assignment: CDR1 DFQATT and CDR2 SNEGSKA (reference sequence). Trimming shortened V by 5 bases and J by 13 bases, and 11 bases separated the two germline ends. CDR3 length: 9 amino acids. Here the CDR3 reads CSAAPPRTF. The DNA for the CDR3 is TGCAGTGCTGCCCCACCTCGCACCTTC.

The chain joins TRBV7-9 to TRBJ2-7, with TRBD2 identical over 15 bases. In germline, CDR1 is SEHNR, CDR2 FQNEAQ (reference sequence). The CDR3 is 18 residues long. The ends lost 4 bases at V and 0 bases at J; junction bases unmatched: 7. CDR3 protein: CASSSGLAGGLSSYEQYF. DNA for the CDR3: TGTGCCAGCAGCTCGGGACTAGCGGGAGGCTTGAGCTCCTACGAGCAGTACTTC.

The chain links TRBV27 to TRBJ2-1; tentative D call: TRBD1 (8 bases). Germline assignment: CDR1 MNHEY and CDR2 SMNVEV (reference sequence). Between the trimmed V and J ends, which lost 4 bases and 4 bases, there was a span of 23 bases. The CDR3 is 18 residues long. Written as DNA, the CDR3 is TGTGCCAGCAGTTCTCGGACAGGGTCTAGCGGAGAGTACAATGAGCAGTTCTTC. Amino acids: CASSSRTGSSGEYNEQFF.

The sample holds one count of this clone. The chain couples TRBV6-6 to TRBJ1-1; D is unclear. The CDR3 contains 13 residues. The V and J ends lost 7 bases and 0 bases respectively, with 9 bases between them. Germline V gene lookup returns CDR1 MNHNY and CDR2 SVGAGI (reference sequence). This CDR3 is CASIRGMNTEAFF. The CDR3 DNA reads TGTGCCAGCATTCGAGGGATGAACACTGAAGCTTTCTTT.

The CDR3 nucleotides read TGTGCCTGGAGTGTCCAGAGAAATGAAAAACTGTTTTTT. Translating it yields CAWSVQRNEKLFF. The gene calls are TRBV30 and TRBJ1-4, with no clear D. V lost 0 bases, J lost 5 bases, and 7 bases lay in between. Germline loops: CDR1 GTSNPN, CDR2 SVGIG (reference sequence). There are 13 residues in the CDR3.

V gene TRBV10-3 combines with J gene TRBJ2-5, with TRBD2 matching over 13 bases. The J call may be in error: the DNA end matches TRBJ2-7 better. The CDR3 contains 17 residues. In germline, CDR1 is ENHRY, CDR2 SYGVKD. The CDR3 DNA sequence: TGTGCCATCAGTACCGGGACTAGCGGGAACGGCTCCTACGAGCAGTACTTC. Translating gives CAISTGTSGNGSYEQYF.

The CDR3 nucleotides read TGTGCCAGCAGCCCGGGACTAGCCTACTACGAGCAGTACTTC. Translated, it gives CASSPGLAYYEQYF. The rearrangement links TRBV7-9 to TRBJ2-7, with TRBD2 matching 9 bases. This CDR3 is built from 14 residues. CDR1 is SEHNR, CDR2 FQNEAQ, per germline (reference sequence). With 5 bases clipped from V and 3 bases from J, the junction kept 5 bases outside the gene matches.

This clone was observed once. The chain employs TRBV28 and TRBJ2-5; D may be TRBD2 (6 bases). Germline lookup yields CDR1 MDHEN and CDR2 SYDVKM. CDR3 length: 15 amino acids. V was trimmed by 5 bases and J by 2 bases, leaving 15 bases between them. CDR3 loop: CASSATVAVQETQYF. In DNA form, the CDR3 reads TGTGCCAGCAGTGCCACCGTAGCGGTACAAGAGACCCAGTACTTC.

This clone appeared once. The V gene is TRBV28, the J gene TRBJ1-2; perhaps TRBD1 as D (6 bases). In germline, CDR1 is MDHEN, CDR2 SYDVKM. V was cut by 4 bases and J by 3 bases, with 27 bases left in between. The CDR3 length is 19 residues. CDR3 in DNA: TGTGCCAGCAGTTCCATATCCCCGTACAGGGAGAAAGGACACTATGGCTACACCTTC. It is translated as CASSSISPYREKGHYGYTF.

The CDR3 region is CASSLEPEGTQYF. CDR3 nucleotides: TGTGCCAGCAGCTTAGAACCAGAAGGTACGCAGTATTTT. The V call is TRBV11-2, the J call TRBJ2-3; D is undetermined. The CDR3 loop spans 13 amino acids. Germline CDR1 reads SGHAT; CDR2 reads FQNNGV. Trimming stripped 0 bases from V and 8 bases from J, with 9 bases between.

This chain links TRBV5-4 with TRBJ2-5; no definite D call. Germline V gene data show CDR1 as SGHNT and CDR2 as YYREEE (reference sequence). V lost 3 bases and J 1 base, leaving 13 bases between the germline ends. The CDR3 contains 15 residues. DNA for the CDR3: TGTGCCAGCAGCTCCTATACTACCTTCCAAGAGACCCAGTACTTC. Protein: CASSSYTTFQETQYF.

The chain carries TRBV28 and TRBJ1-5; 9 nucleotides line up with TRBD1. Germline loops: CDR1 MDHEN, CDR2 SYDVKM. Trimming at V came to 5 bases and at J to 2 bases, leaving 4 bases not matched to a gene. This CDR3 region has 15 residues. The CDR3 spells CASSRTGAGNQPQHF. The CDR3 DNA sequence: TGTGCCAGCAGTAGGACAGGGGCCGGCAATCAGCCCCAGCATTTT.

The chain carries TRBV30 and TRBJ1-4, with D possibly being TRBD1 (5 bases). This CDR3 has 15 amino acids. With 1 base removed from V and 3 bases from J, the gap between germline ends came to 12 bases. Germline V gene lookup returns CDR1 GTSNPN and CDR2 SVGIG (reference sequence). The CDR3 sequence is CAWSANGASNEKLFF. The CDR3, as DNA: TGTGCCTGGAGTGCTAACGGGGCCTCTAATGAAAAACTGTTTTTT. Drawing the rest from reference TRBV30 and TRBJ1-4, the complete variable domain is SQTIHQWPATLVQPVGSPLSLECTVEGTSNPNLYWYRQAAGRGLQLLFYSVGIGQISSEVPQNLSASRPQDRQFILSSKKLLLSDSGFYLCAWSANGASNEKLFFGSGTQLSVL.

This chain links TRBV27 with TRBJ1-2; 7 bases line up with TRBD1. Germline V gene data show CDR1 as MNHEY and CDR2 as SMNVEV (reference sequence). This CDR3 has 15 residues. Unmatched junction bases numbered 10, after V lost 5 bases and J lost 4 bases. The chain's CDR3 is CASSDRAERGYGYTF. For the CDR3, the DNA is TGTGCCAGCAGTGACAGGGCCGAGAGGGGCTATGGCTACACCTTC.

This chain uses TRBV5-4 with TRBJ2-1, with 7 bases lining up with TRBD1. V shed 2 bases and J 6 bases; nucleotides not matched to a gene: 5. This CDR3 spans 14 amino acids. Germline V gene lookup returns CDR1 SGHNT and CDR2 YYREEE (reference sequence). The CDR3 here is CASSFRDRVNEQFF. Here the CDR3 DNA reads TGTGCCAGCAGCTTCCGAGACAGGGTCAATGAGCAGTTCTTC. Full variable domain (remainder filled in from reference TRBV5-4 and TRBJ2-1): ETGVTQSPTHLIKTRGQQVTLRCSSQSGHNTVSWYQQALGQGPQFIFQYYREEENGRGNFPPRFSGLQFPNYSSELNVNALELDDSALYLCASSFRDRVNEQFFGPGTRLTVL.

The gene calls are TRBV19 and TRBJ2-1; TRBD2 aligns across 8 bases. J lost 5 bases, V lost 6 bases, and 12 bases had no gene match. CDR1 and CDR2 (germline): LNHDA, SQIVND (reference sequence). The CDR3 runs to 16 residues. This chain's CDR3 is CASRKKSGLADNEQFF. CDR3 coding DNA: TGTGCCAGTAGGAAGAAATCTGGACTAGCCGACAATGAGCAGTTCTTC.